The rows below give T cell receptor beta chains drawn from one sample of a study of PD-1 blockade in classical Hodgkin lymphoma. Using immunoSEQ multiplex PCR, the repertoire was profiled, and TCRdb retains in-frame clones only, with some absent. The sample holds approximately 9,600 clones, about 79% seen once. The source was CD4+ T cells from blood, collected at baseline. The receptors were sampled from a human donor with classical Hodgkin lymphoma. Each CDR3 is given without its conserved first and last residue. Each record gives: clone size, J gene, V gene, CDR3 protein. For some rows the clone size is stated as once, few or many, or as a class when expanded; others skip it.

- | TRBJ2-7 | TRBV30 | AWSVPGDWSSYEQY
- | TRBJ2-5 | TRBV6-1 | ASSEPGTGTRETQY
- | TRBJ2-4 | TRBV28 | ASSLGTVLAKNIQY
- | TRBJ2-7 | TRBV5-5 | ASSLTRLAAYEQY
- | TRBJ2-5 | TRBV5-1 | ASSLRPSGETQY
once | TRBJ1-4 | TRBV5-1 | ASSLTGEDEKLF
- | TRBJ2-5 | TRBV28 | ASSLRWTGQETQY
few | TRBJ2-7 | TRBV19 | ASGTHITYEQY
- | TRBJ1-4 | TRBV6-1 | ASSEALRVTNEKLF
- | TRBJ1-3 | TRBV2 | ASSSRDRGGNTIY
- | TRBJ2-7 | TRBV7-9 | ASSRAGTGGGEQY
- | TRBJ1-1 | TRBV11-1 | ASSLGVGPNTEAF
- | TRBJ2-5 | TRBV5-1 | ASSNGGGGGETQY
- | TRBJ2-7 | TRBV6-1 | ASSEGSSGRLTNEQY
once | TRBJ2-7 | TRBV9 | ASSETSGPPHEQY
- | TRBJ2-5 | TRBV29-1 | SVSTVGQETQY
- | TRBJ2-3 | TRBV18 | ASSPNPRLERLTDTQY
- | TRBJ1-2 | TRBV6-5 | ASSYFTGTGKT
- | TRBJ2-7 | TRBV29-1 | SVERTGSSYEQY
- | TRBJ1-2 | TRBV6-5 | ASSPGGDFYGYT
- | TRBJ2-7 | TRBV14 | ASSRLTRDRYYNSSYEQY
- | TRBJ1-5 | TRBV19 | ASRLVGQPQH
few | TRBJ2-2 | TRBV5-1 | ASSKRTGSAYAGELF
- | TRBJ2-7 | TRBV28 | ASSFEGPYEQY
- | TRBJ1-5 | TRBV2 | ASIRVPGGNQPQH
- | TRBJ2-1 | TRBV9 | ASSAGTSGRIYNEQF
- | TRBJ2-7 | TRBV4-1 | ASSQDRLVRASEQY
- | TRBJ2-7 | TRBV18 | ASSPLGPAAVASYEQY
- | TRBJ2-1 | TRBV29-1 | SVDWTSGRAYEQF
- | TRBJ2-1 | TRBV29-1 | SVEDSGTSVRYNEQF
- | TRBJ1-1 | TRBV19 | ASRDRAMNTEAF
few | TRBJ1-1 | TRBV5-1 | ASSSQGQGKGTEAF
- | TRBJ2-3 | TRBV18 | ASSPGTSRDTQY
- | TRBJ2-1 | TRBV2 | ASMGGLGETYNEQF
once | TRBJ1-5 | TRBV19 | ASLDRVGQPQH
- | TRBJ1-4 | TRBV5-1 | ASSPTGRGEKLF
- | TRBJ1-1 | TRBV5-4 | ASSQGLRVAYTEAF
- | TRBJ2-7 | TRBV28 | ASSPRRGQY
- | - | TRBV25-1 | ASSDDRRASYEQY
- | TRBJ2-7 | TRBV7-2 | ASSFTSGSSYEQY
once | TRBJ1-4 | TRBV29-1 | SVAKDGNPNEKLF
- | TRBJ1-5 | TRBV27 | ASSKDRGNSQPQH
- | TRBJ2-2 | TRBV14 | ASSNYPGRPNTGELF
- | TRBJ2-5 | TRBV7-7 | ASSRRGGNYQETQY
- | TRBJ2-3 | TRBV20-1 | SGPKADTQY
- | TRBJ2-1 | TRBV11-1 | ASSGLARLKQF
- | TRBJ1-4 | TRBV2 | ASSAPAGGGEKLF
few | TRBJ2-7 | TRBV13 | ASSFPRY
- | TRBJ1-1 | TRBV6-5 | ASHYEGAYNTEAF
- | TRBJ2-7 | TRBV6-1 | ASSETYFYEQY
once | TRBJ2-3 | TRBV28 | ASNPRGGTDTQY
few | TRBJ2-2 | TRBV6-5 | ASVKPHTGELF